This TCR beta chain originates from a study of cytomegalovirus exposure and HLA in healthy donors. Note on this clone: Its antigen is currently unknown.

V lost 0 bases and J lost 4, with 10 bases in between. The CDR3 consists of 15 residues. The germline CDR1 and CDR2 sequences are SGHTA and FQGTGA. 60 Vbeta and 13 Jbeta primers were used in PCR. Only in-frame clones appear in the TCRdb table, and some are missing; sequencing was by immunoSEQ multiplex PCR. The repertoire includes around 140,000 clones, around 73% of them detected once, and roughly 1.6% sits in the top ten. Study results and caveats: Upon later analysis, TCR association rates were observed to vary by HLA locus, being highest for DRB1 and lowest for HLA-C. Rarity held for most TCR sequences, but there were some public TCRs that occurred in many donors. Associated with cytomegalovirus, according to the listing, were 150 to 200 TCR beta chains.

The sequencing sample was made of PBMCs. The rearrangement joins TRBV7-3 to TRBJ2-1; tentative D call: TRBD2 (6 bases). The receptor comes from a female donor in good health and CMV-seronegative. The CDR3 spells CASSLTRENYNEQFF. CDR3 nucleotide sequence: TGTGCCAGCAGCTTAACACGGGAGAATTACAATGAGCAGTTCTTC.